This T cell receptor beta chain was sequenced during a study of beta chain features in type 1 diabetes. Study findings and constraints: Type 1 diabetes patients had moderately but significantly shorter TCRB CDR3s in all four CD4+ subsets. Diminished insertions and augmented deletions at VDJ junctions characterized type 1 diabetes patients.

Trimming shortened V by 10 bases and J by 2 bases, and 12 bases separated the two germline ends. This CDR3 has 12 residues. Germline V lookup: CDR1 MNHNS, CDR2 SASEGT. Expressed TCRB transcripts got sequenced, as all isolated RNA was reverse transcribed. This table comes from immunoSEQ multiplex PCR, and its TCRdb copy is limited to in-frame clones, with some not included. The sample includes under 300,000 clones, just over 20% seen only once; the top ten take 0.028%. A remark on this clone: Its antigen remains unidentified.

Sequenced input: naive CD4+ T cells from blood. J is TRBJ2-7 and V is TRBV6-1; perhaps TRBD1 as D (6 bases). The TCR comes from a woman between 40 and 55 years old with type 1 diabetes. The DNA for the CDR3 is TGTGCCACTGAGGGGGAGACCTACGAGCAGTACTTC. Translation gives CATEGETYEQYF.